This T cell receptor beta chain was captured by sequencing in a study of T cells after yellow fever vaccination. This clonotype was seen more than once but under ten times. A universal primer site and UMIs were added as TCR cDNA was made by 5'RACE template switching. TCRdb passed the 5' RACE reads through MiXCR, listing each CDR3 protein once. The table lists about 150,000 distinct CDR3 sequences, approximately 6% of them singletons. The germline V gene has CDR1 MGHRA and CDR2 YSYEKL. Between the trimmed V and J ends, which lost 0 bases and 2 bases, there was a span of 11 bases. This CDR3 comprises 16 residues.

The chain recombines TRBV4-1 with TRBJ1-5; a possible D gene is TRBD1 (5 bases). This material consisted of CD4+ T cells sorted from PBMCs, taken on the day of the first yellow fever vaccination. The receptor was isolated from a man aged 18-30 years who received the YFV17D yellow fever vaccine. The CDR3 loop reads CASSQDGGLGNQPQHF. In DNA form, the CDR3 reads TGCGCCAGCAGCCAAGATGGGGGTTTGGGCAATCAGCCCCAGCATTTT.